This T cell receptor beta chain was observed in a study of beta chain features in type 1 diabetes. Study background: All of the samples together had 107,917,701 sorted cells examined. Broader study findings: Whether TCRB rearrangement is influenced by HLA type went unresolved here. Cells with high TCR expression could be over-represented by cDNA sequencing.

A CD45RO/CCR7/CD25/CD127/CD95/CD27 panel sorted naive, central memory, regulatory and stem cell-like memory CD4+ cells. This clone has just a few counts. Its antigen is currently unknown. The same CDR3 arises from other DNA sequences in this sample as well. CDR3 length: 13 amino acids. Trimming removed 8 bases from V and 1 base from J; junction bases left unmatched: 2. CDR1 and CDR2 from the germline V gene are SNHLY and FYNNEI. Sequencing targeted expressed TCRB transcripts, as all isolated RNA had been reverse transcribed. Repertoires were generated with immunoSEQ multiplex PCR, while TCRdb's copy carries only in-frame clones and drops some. The repertoire consists of 310,000 or so clones, with approximately 8% occurring once and the leading ten covering 0.44%.

Source material: central memory CD4+ T cells from blood. The sequence was obtained from a young woman in good health. The V and J genes are TRBV2 and TRBJ1-1, with TRBD1 matching 9 bases. The CDR3 sequence is CASSGQGNTEAFF. The CDR3 nucleotides are TGTGCCAGCTCGGGACAGGGGAACACTGAAGCTTTCTTT. Using reference TRBV2 and TRBJ1-1 for the parts outside the CDR3, the full variable domain is EPEVTQTPSHQVTQMGQEVILRCVPISNHLYFYWYRQILGQKVEFLVSFYNNEISEKSEIFDDQFSVERPDGSNFTLKIRSTKLEDSAMYFCASSGQGNTEAFFGQGTRLTVV.